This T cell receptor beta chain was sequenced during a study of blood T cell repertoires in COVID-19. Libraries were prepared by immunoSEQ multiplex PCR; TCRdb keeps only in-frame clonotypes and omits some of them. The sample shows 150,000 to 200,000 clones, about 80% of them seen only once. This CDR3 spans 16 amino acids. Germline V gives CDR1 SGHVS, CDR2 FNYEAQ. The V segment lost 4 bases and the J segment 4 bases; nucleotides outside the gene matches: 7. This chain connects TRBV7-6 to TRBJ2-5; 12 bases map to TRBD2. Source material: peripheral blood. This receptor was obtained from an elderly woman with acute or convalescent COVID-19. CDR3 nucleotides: TGTGCCAGCAGCTACGGACTAGCGGGGTCCCCAGAGACCCAGTACTTC. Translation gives CASSYGLAGSPETQYF.